This T cell receptor beta chain originates from a study of beta chain features in type 1 diabetes. Study information: Taken together, all samples contributed some 100 million examined sorted cells.

CDR1 and CDR2 (germline): SGHTA, FQGNSA. The CDR3 consists of 14 residues. The V end was cut by 1 base, the J end by 2 bases, with 9 bases between. Reverse transcribing all isolated RNA meant expressed TCRB transcripts were sequenced. Measured with immunoSEQ multiplex PCR; TCRdb has only the in-frame clones, and not every one. The sample carries about 620,000 clones, around 15% recorded once. This clone has a handful of counts. Other DNA sequences within the sample encode an identical CDR3. This TCR derives from a man aged 18 to 30 in good health. The V call is TRBV7-2, the J call TRBJ2-7; D perhaps matches TRBD1 (6 bases). The specimen sequenced was naive CD4+ T cells from blood. CDR3 sequence (DNA): TGTGCCAGCAGCTTAGTCCCAGGGGCCTACGAGCAGTACTTC. Its protein is CASSLVPGAYEQYF.